This TCR beta chain derives from a study of T cell repertoires in cytomegalovirus infection. Study at large: Indications of both CMV infection and matching HLA type were provided by public TCR beta signatures.

CDR1 SGHNT and CDR2 YYREEE come from the germline V gene (reference sequence). V dropped 0 bases and J dropped 0; count of bases not matched to a gene: 19. The CDR3 contains 22 residues. The study, taken as a whole, reports: Carriage of CMV together with the relevant HLA was identifiable through cumulative public TCR beta family frequency. CMV-specific TCR beta clonotypes restricted by HLA-C were the ones dominating the ex vivo response.

TCRdb called the reads again in MiXCR, with one record for every CDR3 protein. The data hold about 830,000 distinct CDR3 sequences, with roughly 33% observed a single time. This clonotype was picked up a small number of times. Antigen unknown. The chain links TRBV5-4 to TRBJ2-3, with 10 nucleotides matching TRBD2. Sequenced material: cultured CD8+ T cells from PBMCs, taken from culture after CMV antigen stimulation. This clonotype originated in a human donor in good health (CMV status not recorded). Some clones in this sample may be carry-over from other donors' samples. The CDR3 protein is CASSLDGMASGGDRTSTDTQYF. The CDR3 DNA is TGTGCCAGCAGCTTGGATGGTATGGCTAGCGGGGGCGATCGAACTAGCACAGATACGCAGTATTTT.